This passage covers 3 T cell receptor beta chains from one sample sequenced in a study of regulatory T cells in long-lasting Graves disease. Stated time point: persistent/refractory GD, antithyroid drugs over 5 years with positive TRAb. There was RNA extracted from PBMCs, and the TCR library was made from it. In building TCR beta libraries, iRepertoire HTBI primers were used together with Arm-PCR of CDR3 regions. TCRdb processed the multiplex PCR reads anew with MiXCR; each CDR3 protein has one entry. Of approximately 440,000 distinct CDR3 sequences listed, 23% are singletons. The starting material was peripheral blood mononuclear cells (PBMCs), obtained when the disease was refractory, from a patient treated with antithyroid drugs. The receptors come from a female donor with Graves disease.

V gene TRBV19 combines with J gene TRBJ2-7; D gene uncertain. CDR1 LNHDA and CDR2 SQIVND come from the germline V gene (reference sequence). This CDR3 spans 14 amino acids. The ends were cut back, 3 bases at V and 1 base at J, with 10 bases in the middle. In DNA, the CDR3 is TGTGCCAGTAGTATGGGTACGAATTCCTACGAGCAGTACTTC. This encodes CASSMGTNSYEQYF.

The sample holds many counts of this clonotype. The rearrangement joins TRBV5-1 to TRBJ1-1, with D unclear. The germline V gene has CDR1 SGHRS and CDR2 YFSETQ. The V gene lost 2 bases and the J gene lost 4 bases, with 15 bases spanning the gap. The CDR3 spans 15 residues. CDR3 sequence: CASSFASAGGTEAFF. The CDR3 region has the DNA TGCGCCAGCAGCTTCGCGAGCGCCGGAGGCACTGAAGCTTTCTTT.

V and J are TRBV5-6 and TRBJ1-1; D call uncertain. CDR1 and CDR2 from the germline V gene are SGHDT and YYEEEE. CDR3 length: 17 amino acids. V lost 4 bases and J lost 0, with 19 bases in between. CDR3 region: CASSRGEAALMNTEAFF. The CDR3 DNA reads TGTGCCAGCAGCCGAGGCGAGGCAGCTCTCATGAACACTGAAGCTTTCTTT.